This is a list of T cell receptor beta chains from one sample in a study of T cell responses to AZD1222 COVID-19 vaccine. Some clones are missing from TCRdb's copy, which holds only in-frame ones; the method was immunoSEQ multiplex PCR. The data contain approximately 110,000 clones, roughly 89% of them seen just once; the ten biggest clones take up 3.5% to 4.5%. Sequenced material: peripheral blood, taken on day 0 of AZD1222 vaccination. These receptors were collected from an adult in good health. CDR3s include the opening cysteine and the closing phenylalanine or tryptophan. The order of the fields is CDR3 DNA, CDR3 protein, V gene, clone size, D gene, J gene. A D gene is named only where the DNA matches it firmly. Size is stated for part of the rows, as once, few or many counts, or as a class when the clone is expanded.

CDR3nt: TGTGCCAGCAACGGGGTCGTTAGCAATCAGCCCCAGCATTTT
CDR3aa: CASNGVVSNQPQHF
v_gene: TRBV5-8
abundance: .
d_gene: .
j_gene: TRBJ1-5

CDR3nt: TGCGCCAGCAGCCCGACTAGCGGGGGGCCTCCAGATACGCAGTATTTT
CDR3aa: CASSPTSGGPPDTQYF
v_gene: TRBV5-1
abundance: once
d_gene: TRBD2
j_gene: TRBJ2-3

CDR3nt: TGTGCCAGCAGCTCCCGAGCCGGGACGCCTGAAAAACTGTTTTTT
CDR3aa: CASSSRAGTPEKLFF
v_gene: TRBV7-8
abundance: .
d_gene: .
j_gene: TRBJ1-4

CDR3nt: TGTGCCAGTAGTATTGGGACAGAGAGGTACGAGCAGTACTTC
CDR3aa: CASSIGTERYEQYF
v_gene: TRBV19
abundance: .
d_gene: TRBD1
j_gene: TRBJ2-7

CDR3nt: TGCGCCAGCAGCTCCCTTGGGGCGGGGGGGCAAGAGACCCAGTACTTC
CDR3aa: CASSSLGAGGQETQYF
v_gene: TRBV5-1
abundance: .
d_gene: TRBD2
j_gene: TRBJ2-5

CDR3nt: TGTGCCAGCAGCGTCCAGACAGGCTTGAACACTGAAGCTTTCTTT
CDR3aa: CASSVQTGLNTEAFF
v_gene: TRBV9
abundance: .
d_gene: .
j_gene: TRBJ1-1

CDR3nt: TGCGCCAGCAGCTTGAGAGGGACTCCGGATTCACCCCTCCACTTT
CDR3aa: CASSLRGTPDSPLHF
v_gene: TRBV5-1
abundance: .
d_gene: .
j_gene: TRBJ1-6

CDR3nt: TGTGCCAGCAGCTTAGCGGCAGGGACTAATGAAAAACTGTTTTTT
CDR3aa: CASSLAAGTNEKLFF
v_gene: TRBV7-6
abundance: few
d_gene: .
j_gene: TRBJ1-4

CDR3nt: TGTGCCAGCATTGCCGACAGGTGGAACACTGAAGCTTTCTTT
CDR3aa: CASIADRWNTEAFF
v_gene: TRBV27
abundance: .
d_gene: .
j_gene: TRBJ1-1

CDR3nt: TGTGCCAGCAGCGTAGGGAGCTCCTACGAGCAGTACTTC
CDR3aa: CASSVGSSYEQYF
v_gene: TRBV9
abundance: .
d_gene: .
j_gene: TRBJ2-7

CDR3nt: TGTGCCAGCACCCCCGGGACAGTCAACTTTGGCTACACCTTC
CDR3aa: CASTPGTVNFGYTF
v_gene: TRBV28
abundance: .
d_gene: TRBD1
j_gene: TRBJ1-2

CDR3nt: TGTGCCACCAGTGACCCGGGGCAGGGGATGACAGATACGCAGTATTTT
CDR3aa: CATSDPGQGMTDTQYF
v_gene: TRBV24-1
abundance: .
d_gene: .
j_gene: TRBJ2-3

CDR3nt: TGTGCCAGCAGCCCAGGGGTTCTGAACACTGAAGCTTTCTTT
CDR3aa: CASSPGVLNTEAFF
v_gene: TRBV3-1/TRBV3-2
abundance: .
d_gene: .
j_gene: TRBJ1-1

CDR3nt: TGTGCCAGCAGCAGCCGGGACAGGGGGCATCAAGATACGCAGTATTTT
CDR3aa: CASSSRDRGHQDTQYF
v_gene: TRBV21-1
abundance: .
d_gene: .
j_gene: TRBJ2-3

CDR3nt: TGCAGCGTTGAAGGGGACTTCACAGATACGCAGTATTTT
CDR3aa: CSVEGDFTDTQYF
v_gene: TRBV29-1
abundance: .
d_gene: .
j_gene: TRBJ2-3

CDR3nt: TGTGCCTGGAGTCCGGGACTAGCGGGCCTCGAGCAGTACTTC
CDR3aa: CAWSPGLAGLEQYF
v_gene: TRBV30
abundance: once
d_gene: TRBD2
j_gene: TRBJ2-7

CDR3nt: TGTGCCAGCAGCCAAGTAAATACAGGGAACACCGGGGAGCTGTTTTTT
CDR3aa: CASSQVNTGNTGELFF
v_gene: TRBV4-2
abundance: .
d_gene: .
j_gene: TRBJ2-2

CDR3nt: TGTGCCAGCAGCGAAGGGACAGGGGGCCAAGAGACCCAGTACTTC
CDR3aa: CASSEGTGGQETQYF
v_gene: TRBV7-9
abundance: medium-sized
d_gene: TRBD1
j_gene: TRBJ2-5

CDR3nt: TGTGCCAGTAGCCCAAACCAGGGGGCCTACGAGCAGTACTTC
CDR3aa: CASSPNQGAYEQYF
v_gene: TRBV19
abundance: .
d_gene: TRBD1
j_gene: TRBJ2-7

CDR3nt: TGCGCCAGCAGCTTCGGGACAGGGGGCTTGAATGAGCAGTTCTTC
CDR3aa: CASSFGTGGLNEQFF
v_gene: TRBV5-1
abundance: .
d_gene: TRBD1
j_gene: TRBJ2-1

CDR3nt: TGTGCCAGCAGTTTTTTCTTGACGGGACTAGCCCTAACCTACGAGCAGTACTTC
CDR3aa: CASSFFLTGLALTYEQYF
v_gene: TRBV6-2/TRBV6-3
abundance: .
d_gene: TRBD2
j_gene: TRBJ2-7

CDR3nt: TGCGCCAGCAGCCCCGACAGTCACTCTGGAAACACCATATATTTT
CDR3aa: CASSPDSHSGNTIYF
v_gene: TRBV5-1
abundance: .
d_gene: .
j_gene: TRBJ1-3

CDR3nt: TGTGCCAGCAGCCAAGATGGTCTAGCGGGGGGCGATACGCAGTATTTT
CDR3aa: CASSQDGLAGGDTQYF
v_gene: TRBV3-1/TRBV3-2
abundance: .
d_gene: TRBD2
j_gene: TRBJ2-3

CDR3nt: TGTGCCAGCTCACCTCCCGGGACAGGGAGAATAGATACGCAGTATTTT
CDR3aa: CASSPPGTGRIDTQYF
v_gene: TRBV18
abundance: few
d_gene: TRBD1
j_gene: TRBJ2-3

CDR3nt: TGTGCCAGCAGCTTACAAACGAACACTGAAGCTTTCTTT
CDR3aa: CASSLQTNTEAFF
v_gene: TRBV7-2
abundance: .
d_gene: .
j_gene: TRBJ1-1

CDR3nt: TGTGCCAGCAGCCACAGTACCGTCTCTGGGGCCAACGTCCTGACTTTC
CDR3aa: CASSHSTVSGANVLTF
v_gene: TRBV7-9
abundance: .
d_gene: .
j_gene: TRBJ2-6

CDR3nt: TGTGCCAGCAGTCTTGGGACAGTTGGAAAACTGTTTTTT
CDR3aa: CASSLGTVGKLFF
v_gene: TRBV27
abundance: once
d_gene: TRBD1
j_gene: TRBJ1-4